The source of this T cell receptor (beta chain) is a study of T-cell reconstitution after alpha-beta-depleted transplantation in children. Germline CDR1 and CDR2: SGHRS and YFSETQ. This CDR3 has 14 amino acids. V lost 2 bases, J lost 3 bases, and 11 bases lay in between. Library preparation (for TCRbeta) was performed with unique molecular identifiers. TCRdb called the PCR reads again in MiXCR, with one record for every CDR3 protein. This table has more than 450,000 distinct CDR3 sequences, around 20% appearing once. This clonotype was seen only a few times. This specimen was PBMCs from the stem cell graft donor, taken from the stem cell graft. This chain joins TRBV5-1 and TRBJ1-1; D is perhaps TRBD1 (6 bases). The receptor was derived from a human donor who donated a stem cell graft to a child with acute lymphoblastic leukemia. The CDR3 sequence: CASSLAGAHTEAFF. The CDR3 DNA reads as TGCGCCAGCAGCTTAGCAGGGGCGCACACTGAAGCTTTCTTT.